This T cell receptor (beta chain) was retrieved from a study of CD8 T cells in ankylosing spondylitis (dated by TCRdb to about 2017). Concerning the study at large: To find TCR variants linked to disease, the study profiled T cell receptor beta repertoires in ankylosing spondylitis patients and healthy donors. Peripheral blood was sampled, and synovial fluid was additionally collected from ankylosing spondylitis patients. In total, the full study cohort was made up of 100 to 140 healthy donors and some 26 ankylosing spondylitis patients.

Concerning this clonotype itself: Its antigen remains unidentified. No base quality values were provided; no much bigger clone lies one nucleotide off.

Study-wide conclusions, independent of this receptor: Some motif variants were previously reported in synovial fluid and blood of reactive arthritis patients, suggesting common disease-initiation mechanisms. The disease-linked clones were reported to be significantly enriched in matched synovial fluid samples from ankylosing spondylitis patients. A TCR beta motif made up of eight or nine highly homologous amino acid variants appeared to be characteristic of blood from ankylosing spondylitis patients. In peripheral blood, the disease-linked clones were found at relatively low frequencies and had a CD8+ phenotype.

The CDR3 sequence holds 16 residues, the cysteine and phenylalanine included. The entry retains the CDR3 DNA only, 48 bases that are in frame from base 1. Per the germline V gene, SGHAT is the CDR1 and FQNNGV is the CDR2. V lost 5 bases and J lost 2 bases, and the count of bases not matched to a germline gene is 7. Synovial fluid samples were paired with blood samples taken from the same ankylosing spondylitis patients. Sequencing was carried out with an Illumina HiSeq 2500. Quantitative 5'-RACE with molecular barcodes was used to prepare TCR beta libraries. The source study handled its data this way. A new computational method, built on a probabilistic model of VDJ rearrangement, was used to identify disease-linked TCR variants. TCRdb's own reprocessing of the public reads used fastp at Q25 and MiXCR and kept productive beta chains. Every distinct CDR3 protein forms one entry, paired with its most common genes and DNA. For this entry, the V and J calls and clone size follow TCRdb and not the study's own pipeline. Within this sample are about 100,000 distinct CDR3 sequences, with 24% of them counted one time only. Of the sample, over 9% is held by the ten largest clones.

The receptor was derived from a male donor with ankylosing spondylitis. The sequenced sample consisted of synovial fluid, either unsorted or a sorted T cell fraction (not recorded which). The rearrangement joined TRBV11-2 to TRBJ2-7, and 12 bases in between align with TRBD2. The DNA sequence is TGTGCCAGCAGCCCGGGACTAGCGGGCTGGGCCTACGAGCAGTACTTC. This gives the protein CASSPGLAGWAYEQYF.